One sample yielded the 7 T cell receptor beta chains listed below, sequenced in a study of brain metastases from non-small cell lung cancer. Repertoires were generated with immunoSEQ multiplex PCR, while TCRdb's copy carries only in-frame clones and drops some. The sample shows a few thousand clones, 60% to 85% of them seen only once. The sample was primary lung tumor tissue. The source of these receptors is a donor aged 40 or older with non-small cell lung cancer.

This chain links TRBV5-1 with TRBJ2-2; 10 bases line up with TRBD2. The CDR3 is 15 amino acids. Germline V gene sequence: CDR1 SGHRS, CDR2 YFSETQ. The trim removed 4 bases at V and 7 bases at J, leaving 7 bases unmatched. The CDR3 bases are TGCGCCAGCAGCGTGAGCGGGGGGGCCGTCGGGGAGCTGTTTTTT. As protein: CASSVSGGAVGELFF.

The CDR3 protein is CASSLARGYNEQFF. In DNA form, the CDR3 reads TGCGCCAGCAGCTTGGCCAGGGGGTACAATGAGCAGTTCTTC. The rearrangement uses TRBV5-1 and TRBJ2-1, with TRBD1 matching 7 bases. The CDR3 spans 14 residues. Germline CDR1 SGHRS, CDR2 YFSETQ. Trimming removed 0 bases from V and 4 bases from J; junction bases left unmatched: 1. The full variable domain, its missing parts supplied by reference TRBV5-1 and TRBJ2-1, is KAGVTQTPRYLIKTRGQQVTLSCSPISGHRSVSWYQQTPGQGLQFLFEYFSETQRNKGNFPGRFSGRQFSNSRSEMNVSTLELGDSALYLCASSLARGYNEQFFGPGTRLTVL.

The rearrangement links TRBV29-1 to TRBJ1-1; D is unresolved. The CDR3 loop spans 10 amino acids. Germline CDR1 and CDR2: SQVTM and ANQGSEA. This CDR3 reads CTLGNTQAFF. CDR3 DNA sequence: TGCACTCTTGGCAACACCCAAGCTTTCTTT.

CDR3: CASSTQGYNSPLHF. CDR3 DNA sequence: TGTGCCAGCAGCACACAGGGCTATAATTCACCCCTCCACTTT. V gene TRBV7-2 combines with J gene TRBJ1-6, with TRBD1 as a possible D gene (6 bases). V was clipped by 5 bases and J by 3 bases, with 8 bases between them. Germline CDR1 reads SGHTA; CDR2 reads FQGNSA. This CDR3 region has 14 residues.

Only a few counts were recorded for this clone. The chain recombines TRBV25-1 with TRBJ2-7, with D unclear. Trimming shortened V by 0 bases and J by 12 bases, and 18 bases separated the two germline ends. The CDR3 has 14 amino acids. Germline V gives CDR1 MGHDK, CDR2 SYGVNS. The chain's CDR3 is CASSEYNQGPRWYF. The CDR3 DNA reads as TGTGCCAGCAGTGAATATAATCAAGGGCCCAGGTGGTACTTC.

The chain uses TRBV4-1 and TRBJ2-2, with D unresolved. The V gene's germline CDR1 is MGHRA and CDR2 YSYEKL. There are 14 residues in the CDR3. Trimming removed 1 base at V and 4 bases at J, with 7 bases between. The CDR3 region has the DNA TGCGCCAGCAGCCAAGCGACTGTCACCGGGGAGCTGTTTTTT. The encoded protein is CASSQATVTGELFF.

The V and J genes are TRBV7-2 and TRBJ2-1; D remains ambiguous. V was shortened by 2 bases and J by 4 bases, with 6 bases between the two germline ends. Germline-derived CDR1 and CDR2 are SGHTA and FQGNSA. CDR3 size: 13 residues. CDR3 sequence reads: CASSLNVYNEQFF. CDR3 nucleotide sequence: TGTGCCAGCAGCTTAAATGTTTACAATGAGCAGTTCTTC.